A single sample is the source of the 26 T cell receptor beta chains below, sequenced in a study of blood T cell repertoires in COVID-19. Generated by immunoSEQ multiplex PCR, the TCRdb table keeps only in-frame clones and is missing some. This sample has approximately 300,000 clones, with around four fifths found just once. What was sequenced was peripheral blood. These receptors came from a woman in her 50s with acute or convalescent COVID-19.

The V and J genes are TRBV7-3 and TRBJ1-1; the D is unclear. This CDR3 comprises 15 residues. V lost 5 bases, J lost 5 bases, and 18 bases lay in between. Looked up from germline, CDR1 is SGHTA and CDR2 is FQGTGA. The CDR3: CASSQTGAPGTEAFF. Here the CDR3 DNA reads TGTGCCAGCAGCCAGACGGGCGCGCCGGGAACTGAAGCTTTCTTT.

This chain links TRBV9 with TRBJ2-7; weak D call: TRBD2 (7 bases). This CDR3 is 15 amino acids long. V was clipped by 4 bases and J by 2 bases, with 16 bases between them. From germline, CDR1 is SGDLS and CDR2 YYNGEE. The CDR3 loop reads CASSQRGGPTYEQYF. The CDR3 coding sequence is TGTGCCAGCAGCCAAAGGGGGGGACCTACCTACGAGCAGTACTTC.

V usage is TRBV23-1 and J usage is TRBJ1-2; the D gene is possibly TRBD1 (5 bases). TRBV23-1 is annotated as an ORF whose role is uncertain. The CDR3 has 16 amino acids. V dropped 2 bases and J dropped 4 bases, with 17 bases sitting between them. CDR3 residues: CASSQGREGLLYGYTF. The CDR3 coding sequence is TGCGCCAGCAGTCAAGGACGAGAGGGACTGCTCTATGGCTACACCTTC.

This chain uses TRBV3-1 (or the pseudogene TRBV3-2) with TRBJ1-3; D remains unclear. V lost 7 bases, J lost 0 bases, and 4 bases lay in between. Germline CDR1 and CDR2: LGHDT and YNNKEL (reference sequence). The CDR3 is 12 residues long. CDR3 amino acids: CASKASGNTIYF. The CDR3 coding sequence is TGTGCCAGCAAAGCCTCTGGAAACACCATATATTTT.

The chain has TRBV30 and TRBJ1-4; D gene uncertain. CDR1 is GTSNPN and CDR2 is SVGIG in the germline V gene (reference sequence). The CDR3 extends over 14 amino acids. Trimming removed 3 bases from V and 8 bases from J, with 16 bases in between. The CDR3 DNA reads as TGTGCCTGGAGCCCATCCGGGATCGAGGAAAAACTGTTTTTT. This translates into CAWSPSGIEEKLFF.

This chain uses TRBV30 with TRBJ1-6, with D perhaps TRBD1 (5 bases). V was cut by 1 base and J by 2 bases, with 9 bases left in between. The CDR3 runs to 15 residues. Germline V gene data show CDR1 as GTSNPN and CDR2 as SVGIG (reference sequence). CDR3 bases: TGTGCCTGGAGTGCCAGGGTAACCTATAATTCACCCCTCCACTTT. Translation: CAWSARVTYNSPLHF. The full variable domain, its missing parts supplied by reference TRBV30 and TRBJ1-6, is SQTIHQWPATLVQPVGSPLSLECTVEGTSNPNLYWYRQAAGRGLQLLFYSVGIGQISSEVPQNLSASRPQDRQFILSSKKLLLSDSGFYLCAWSARVTYNSPLHFGNGTRLTVT.

The rearrangement uses TRBV6-6 and TRBJ2-3; 8 nucleotides line up with TRBD2. This CDR3 is 13 amino acids long. With 10 bases clipped from V and 2 bases from J, the junction kept 5 bases outside the gene matches. CDR1 and CDR2 from the germline V gene are MNHNY and SVGAGI (reference sequence). CDR3 loop: CATQRGTTDTQYF. The DNA of the CDR3 is TGTGCCACCCAGCGGGGGACCACAGATACGCAGTATTTT.

The chain combines TRBV6-5 with TRBJ1-6; D not certain. The ends were cut back, 2 bases at V and 7 bases at J, with 3 bases in the middle. Germline V gene data show CDR1 as MNHEY and CDR2 as SVGAGI. This CDR3 comprises 12 residues. In DNA, the CDR3 is TGTGCCAGCAGTTACGCGAATTCACCCCTCCACTTT. Translation: CASSYANSPLHF.

The rearrangement links TRBV9 to TRBJ2-7; the match to TRBD1 covers 10 bases. With 4 bases clipped from V and 1 base from J, the junction kept 5 bases outside the gene matches. The CDR3 sequence is 15 residues long. In germline, CDR1 is SGDLS, CDR2 YYNGEE. CDR3 residues: CASSTRTGGSYEQYF. CDR3 sequence (DNA): TGTGCCAGCAGCACCAGGACAGGGGGTTCCTACGAGCAGTACTTC.

This chain links TRBV9 with TRBJ1-5; D unclear. CDR1 and CDR2 from the germline V gene are SGDLS and YYNGEE. This CDR3 is built from 15 residues. Between the trimmed V and J ends, which lost 2 bases and 7 bases, there was a span of 16 bases. The DNA for the CDR3 is TGTGCCAGCAGCGTTCACGGCGAGGCGGGGCAGCCCCAGCATTTT. It is translated as CASSVHGEAGQPQHF.

In this sample, this clone turned up a few times. The CDR3 spells CATSDSTRTGEKAFF. The CDR3 DNA is TGTGCCACCAGTGATTCGACCCGAACAGGGGAGAAAGCTTTCTTT. J is TRBJ1-1 and V is TRBV24-1; 7 bases fit TRBD1. This CDR3 is built from 15 residues. The junction had 11 bases not matched to a gene; V was cut back by 2 bases and J by 9 bases. Germline assignment: CDR1 KGHDR and CDR2 SFDVKD.

The chain is built from TRBV11-3 and TRBJ2-7; the D gene is possibly TRBD1 (5 bases). Germline V lookup: CDR1 SGHNT, CDR2 YENEEA. This CDR3 contains 13 residues. V was pared by 1 base and J by 3 bases, with 7 bases between. The CDR3 sequence is CASSLGQNYEQYF. In nucleotides, the CDR3 is TGTGCCAGCAGCTTAGGACAGAACTACGAGCAGTACTTC.

The chain couples TRBV9 to TRBJ2-5; 7 bases are shared with TRBD1. Germline V gene sequence: CDR1 SGDLS, CDR2 YYNGEE. CDR3 size: 14 residues. V dropped 5 bases and J dropped 2; count of bases not matched to a gene: 6. The CDR3 loop reads CASSRGQPQETQYF. CDR3 nucleotides: TGTGCCAGCAGTAGGGGACAGCCTCAAGAGACCCAGTACTTC.

The J gene is TRBJ1-1, the V gene TRBV4-3; D gene ambiguous. From germline, CDR1 is LGHNA and CDR2 YSLEER. V lost 2 bases and J 1 base, leaving 8 bases between the germline ends. The CDR3 is 14 amino acids. The CDR3 is CASSQQARNTEAFF. The CDR3 DNA reads as TGCGCCAGCAGCCAACAGGCCAGGAACACTGAAGCTTTCTTT.

This chain connects TRBV9 to TRBJ2-1, with 10 positions matching TRBD2. V shed 1 base, J shed 5 bases, and the junction held 3 bases outside the gene matches. Germline CDR1 SGDLS, CDR2 YYNGEE. The CDR3 is 15 amino acids. Written as DNA, the CDR3 is TGTGCCAGCAGCGTAAGCGGGGGGGTAGACAATGAGCAGTTCTTC. Amino acids: CASSVSGGVDNEQFF.

This rearrangement joins TRBV6-4 to TRBJ2-7, with D unresolved. The CDR3 is 11 amino acids. Between the trimmed V and J ends, which lost 6 bases and 5 bases, there was a span of 8 bases. Germline V gene sequence: CDR1 MRHNA, CDR2 SNTAGT. CDR3 in DNA: TGTGCCAGCAGATGCGAGGACGAGCAGTACTTC. Residues: CASRCEDEQYF.

The CDR3 sequence: CASSPQLGGETQYF. CDR3 nucleotide sequence: TGTGCCAGCAGTCCACAACTCGGCGGGGAGACCCAGTACTTC. This chain joins TRBV6-6 and TRBJ2-5; the D gene is possibly TRBD2 (5 bases). The CDR3 is made up of 14 amino acids. Germline values: CDR1 MNHNY, CDR2 SVGAGI (reference sequence). V shed 5 bases and J shed 5 bases, with 15 bases lying between them.

This chain uses TRBV3-1 (or the pseudogene TRBV3-2) with TRBJ2-3, with 11 bases lining up with TRBD2. With 0 bases clipped from V and 6 bases from J, the junction kept 14 bases outside the gene matches. Germline CDR1 is LGHDT and CDR2 is YNNKEL (reference sequence). The CDR3 loop spans 19 amino acids. The CDR3: CASSQEPRGSGRAADTQYF. The CDR3, as DNA: TGTGCCAGCAGCCAAGAGCCCCGGGGTAGCGGGAGGGCCGCTGATACGCAGTATTTT.

The chain joins TRBV2 to TRBJ1-5; 9 nucleotides match TRBD1. CDR3 length: 14 residues. CDR1 SNHLY and CDR2 FYNNEI come from the germline V gene. Trimming removed 6 bases from V and 12 bases from J; junction bases left unmatched: 12. DNA for the CDR3: TGTGCCAGCAGGGGGGCCGGGACAGGGAGTTACCAGCATTTT. It specifies CASRGAGTGSYQHF.

The sample holds one count of this clone. The J gene is TRBJ2-7, the V gene TRBV12-5; 12 bases are shared with TRBD1. V lost 0 bases to trimming and J lost 4 bases; unmatched junction nucleotides: 4. This CDR3 is 16 amino acids long. CDR1 LGHNT and CDR2 FRNRAP come from the germline V gene. CDR3 nucleotide sequence: TGTGCTAGTGGTTTGGTCCCGGGACAGGGGGCGTACGAGCAGTACTTC. Encoded protein: CASGLVPGQGAYEQYF. The full variable domain, rest sourced from reference TRBV12-5 and TRBJ2-7, is DARVTQTPRHKVTEMGQEVTMRCQPILGHNTVFWYRQTMMQGLELLAYFRNRAPLDDSGMPKDRFSAEMPDATLATLKIQPSEPRDSAVYFCASGLVPGQGAYEQYFGPGTRLTVT.

The chain couples TRBV14 to TRBJ2-5; 7 nucleotides agree with TRBD1. This CDR3 spans 15 amino acids. With 1 base clipped from V and 2 bases from J, the junction kept 4 bases outside the gene matches. Germline values: CDR1 SGHDN, CDR2 FVKESK. The CDR3 nucleotides read TGTGCCAGCAGCCAAGGAGGGACAGTACAAGAGACCCAGTACTTC. Encoded protein: CASSQGGTVQETQYF.

The chain is built from TRBV4-1 and TRBJ1-3; 7 bases align to TRBD1. This CDR3 is built from 17 residues. The ends lost 1 base at V and 0 bases at J; junction bases unmatched: 6. Germline-derived CDR1 and CDR2 are MGHRA and YSYEKL. CDR3 amino acids: CASSQVGQDYSGNTIYF. As DNA, the CDR3 is TGCGCCAGCAGCCAAGTCGGACAGGACTACTCTGGAAACACCATATATTTT.

The J gene is TRBJ2-1, the V gene TRBV9, with D possibly matching TRBD1 (6 bases). V was shortened by 4 bases and J by 0 bases, with 14 bases between the two germline ends. The CDR3 is 16 amino acids. Per the germline V gene, CDR1 is SGDLS and CDR2 is YYNGEE. The CDR3 nucleotides read TGTGCCAGCAGCTACCGAGGGGGTAACTCCTACAATGAGCAGTTCTTC. This codes for CASSYRGGNSYNEQFF.

The rearrangement joins TRBV14 to TRBJ2-7, with 7 nucleotides matching TRBD2. Losses at the gene ends were 4 bases for V and 6 bases for J; bases not matched to a gene: 9. The CDR3 consists of 14 residues. Germline lookup yields CDR1 SGHDN and CDR2 FVKESK. The CDR3 here is CASSLAGRVSEQYF. The DNA for the CDR3 is TGTGCCAGCAGCCTTGCAGGGAGGGTCTCCGAGCAGTACTTC. The full variable domain, with the rest looked up from reference TRBV14 and TRBJ2-7, is EAGVTQFPSHSVIEKGQTVTLRCDPISGHDNLYWYRRVMGKEIKFLLHFVKESKQDESGMPNNRFLAERTGGTYSTLKVQPAELEDSGVYFCASSLAGRVSEQYFGPGTRLTVT.

V usage is TRBV7-7 and J usage is TRBJ2-3, with D possibly TRBD1 on 5 matching bases. Trimming cost V 1 base and J 5 bases, with 10 bases left between them. Per germline, CDR1 SSHAT and CDR2 FNYEAQ (reference sequence). The CDR3 consists of 14 residues. CDR3 sequence reads: CASSLVSREDTQYF. CDR3 coding DNA: TGTGCCAGCAGCTTAGTATCCAGGGAAGATACGCAGTATTTT.

The J gene is TRBJ2-3, the V gene TRBV2, with D unclear. The V end was cut by 6 bases, the J end by 0 bases, with 13 bases between. The germline CDR1 and CDR2 sequences are SNHLY and FYNNEI. The CDR3 spans 15 residues. CDR3 sequence (DNA): TGTGCCAGCAGCCCCGTTCTTACTAGCACAGATACGCAGTATTTT. Protein: CASSPVLTSTDTQYF. Variable domain in full (rest from reference TRBV2 and TRBJ2-3): EPEVTQTPSHQVTQMGQEVILRCVPISNHLYFYWYRQILGQKVEFLVSFYNNEISEKSEIFDDQFSVERPDGSNFTLKIRSTKLEDSAMYFCASSPVLTSTDTQYFGPGTRLTVL.